This T cell receptor beta chain was profiled in a study of blood T cell repertoires in COVID-19 (dated by TCRdb to about 2020). Regarding the complete study: The collaborator samples originated in the United States, Italy and Spain and spanned the acute and convalescent phases of COVID-19. The material from the prospective study consisted of cDNA or gDNA derived from T cells, B-cell-depleted T cells, or PBMCs. The dataset comprised deeply sampled blood TCRbeta repertoires from subjects exposed to, actively infected with, or recovered from COVID-19. A freely available public database, intended as a resource for researchers studying the immune response to SARS-CoV-2, is where the repertoires were released. The samples were drawn from two sources: the first 160 participants of the ongoing ImmuneRACE study, and over 950 subjects contributed by 6 global collaborators. The sample metadata nearly always contained a de-identified subject ID, COVID-19 status, age in years and sex. HLA class I and class II types, where available, came from metadata supplied by the sample provider rather than from assay-based typing. Overall study outcomes, separate from this receptor: The quantity of clinical and demographic metadata differed by source and by participant and was supplied without curation.

In Seattle, one collaborating source enrolled patients while the infection was active and tracked those patients longitudinally over the course of disease. Collaborating institutions collected whole blood in K2EDTA tubes following their own protocols. Collaborator samples were shipped for TCRbeta analysis as frozen whole blood, isolated PBMCs, or DNA extracted from either sample type. The cysteine opens and the phenylalanine closes a CDR3 of 17 amino acids. Solely the CDR3 DNA is kept, with 51 bases framed from the first base. CDR1 MNHEY and CDR2 SVGEGT were looked up in the germline V gene. V and J are trimmed by 0 bases and 5 bases, and the gene matches miss 12 bases of the junction. TCRbeta CDR3 regions were amplified from genomic DNA by means of the immunoSEQ Assay, a bias-controlled multiplex PCR. The paper's processing steps were these. The number of nucleated cells in each sample was estimated from the amplification of reference gene primers within the assay. Sequence reads were collapsed and filtered to measure the absolute abundance of every unique TCRbeta CDR3 rearrangement. For each sample, productive Simpson clonality was calculated as the square root of Simpson's diversity index across productive rearrangements. This is the immuneACCESS table as TCRdb keeps it, with only in-frame sequences that have V and J called. A part of the clones is gone; compared with another copy, unresolved V genes explain less than half, and the rest is unexplained. D and trimming were read from the DNA, whereas the V and J calls and clone size are those reported in that table. For this sample there are about 49,000 clones; about 87% appear just once. In total, the top ten clones hold about 2% of the sample.

This clone was detected a few times. Which antigen it targets is not known. Base qualities are not at hand, and no much larger clone is one base apart. The TCR was taken from a woman older than 75 with COVID-19, enrolled during active disease. Sequencing was performed on peripheral blood. This receptor chain uses TRBV6-2 or TRBV6-3 and TRBJ2-7; 8 central nucleotides agree with TRBD2. Here is the DNA: TGTGCCAGCAGTTACTCCCCAATTAGCGGGATTTTCAACGAGCAGTACTTC. It translates to CASSYSPISGIFNEQYF.